This paragraph reports one T cell receptor beta chain. J lost 7 bases, V lost 2 bases, and 0 bases had no gene match. The CDR3 has 13 amino acids. Germline V gives CDR1 MNHEY, CDR2 SVGAGI. Measured with immunoSEQ multiplex PCR; TCRdb has only the in-frame clones, and not every one. The table records under 150,000 clones, roughly 88% of them present only once. This record belongs to a study of Ad26.COV2.S vaccination and SARS-CoV-2 variants. This receptor was obtained from a human donor who had recovered from COVID-19. The sequences come from peripheral blood, collected after recovery from COVID-19. The chain uses TRBV6-5 and TRBJ2-1; 9 bases agree with TRBD1. CDR3 loop: CASSYDRGNEQFF. The CDR3 region has the DNA TGTGCCAGCAGTTACGACAGGGGGAATGAGCAGTTCTTC.